The rows below give T cell receptor beta chains drawn from one sample of a study of cytomegalovirus exposure and HLA in healthy donors. The method was immunoSEQ multiplex PCR; TCRdb's version includes in-frame clones alone and lacks a portion of them. The sample has 150,000 to 200,000 clones, 60% to 85% seen once; the top ten hold about 3.4%. Sequencing was performed on PBMCs. These receptors were collected from a female donor in good health and CMV-seronegative. Both conserved end residues are trimmed from each CDR3.

j_call	cdr3_length	v_call	cdr3_aa
TRBJ2-4	11	TRBV7-2	ASRDTRKNIQY
TRBJ1-2	9	TRBV7-9	ASSISVGYT
TRBJ2-2	15	TRBV4-1	ASSRVLAGDNTGELF
TRBJ1-1	11	TRBV6-4	ASSSFRDTEAF
TRBJ1-5	13	TRBV15	ATSRSGRDNQPQH
TRBJ2-7	12	TRBV7-8	ASSLIDRANEQY
TRBJ1-6	12	TRBV18	ASFRTGSNSPLH
TRBJ1-2	11	TRBV5-4	ASSPDRNYGYT
TRBJ2-7	14	TRBV6-5	ASSYSYGQGKDEQY
TRBJ2-1	12	TRBV6-4	ASSSGEGGNEQF
TRBJ2-2	16	TRBV7-2	ASSLPGTSGGLTGELF
TRBJ2-5	12	TRBV7-6	ASSSRGLGETQY
TRBJ2-1	15	TRBV7-6	ASSQRDSRPLYNEQF
TRBJ2-7	11	TRBV7-2	ASSLVASYEQY
TRBJ1-2	13	TRBV6-5	ASSYQPRQGYGYT
TRBJ2-2	17	TRBV5-4	ASSLGPGQGPTNTGELF
TRBJ1-5	12	TRBV4-1	ASSRDRANQPQH
TRBJ2-7	14	TRBV5-6	ASSLSSSGGTYEQY
TRBJ2-1	13	TRBV27	ASSLTSGSYNEQF
TRBJ2-7	12	TRBV2	ASNPGLAGDEQY
TRBJ2-1	14	TRBV28	ASSFLGYGAYNEQF
TRBJ2-1	14	TRBV6-5	ASSYLRLAGGNEQF
TRBJ1-1	13	TRBV4-2	ASSPGDSMNTEAF
TRBJ1-6	11	TRBV6-5	ASSPVSNSPLH
TRBJ1-2	10	TRBV7-6	ASSTGVDGYT
TRBJ1-3	13	TRBV7-2	ASHYREGSGNTIY
TRBJ2-6	13	TRBV5-1	ASRSVPSGANVLT
TRBJ2-4	14	TRBV5-1	ASSLVGGNSKNIQY
TRBJ1-2	12	TRBV2	ASSEGGQSTGYT
TRBJ1-2	17	TRBV7-2	ASSLAVDRGSDFTYGYT
TRBJ2-5	14	TRBV25-1	ASSEYRGLSGETQY
TRBJ2-7	14	TRBV9	ASSPPGLSGHYEQY
TRBJ1-2	13	TRBV9	ASSVATVAVYGYT
TRBJ1-1	11	TRBV30	AWSEQQNTEAF
TRBJ1-2	13	TRBV28	ASSTPNPRVYGYT
TRBJ1-5	12	TRBV28	ASSPGLGDQPQH
TRBJ1-1	8	TRBV20-1	SARGREAF
TRBJ2-5	12	TRBV7-9	ASSPDRVGGTQY
TRBJ1-5	12	TRBV7-9	ASSLTGVNQPQH
TRBJ2-2	13	TRBV9	ASSVVQALSGELF
TRBJ2-7	10	TRBV5-4	ASSRAGNEQY
TRBJ2-6	15	TRBV15	ATSRGQGAPGANVLT
TRBJ2-1	13	TRBV7-6	ASSEGTSGGNEQF
TRBJ1-2	11	TRBV19	ASSRQENYGYT
TRBJ1-6	11	TRBV7-9	ASRTGEYSPLH
TRBJ2-1	14	TRBV9	ASGISADREAHEQF
TRBJ1-5	11	TRBV11-2	ASSLPGGQPQH
TRBJ1-1	11	TRBV5-1	ASRRTGGTEAF
TRBJ2-1	13	TRBV7-2	ASSPSPGLQNEQF
TRBJ2-3	13	TRBV10-3	AISEWRQDTDTQY
TRBJ2-7	12	TRBV28	ASSSQGPSYEQY
TRBJ1-1	9	TRBV28	ASSLNDKAF
TRBJ1-5	13	TRBV7-9	ASSLVGGEEQPQH
TRBJ2-1	15	TRBV5-1	ASSSDTSGRTGNEQF
TRBJ2-5	11	TRBV5-1	ASSWTREETQY
TRBJ2-1	11	TRBV18	ASSPQGGNEQF